This T cell receptor beta chain was found in a study of neurological immune-mediated disorders. Whole-study results and caveats: Multiple sclerosis patients had less TCR clonal expansion than even healthy controls, unlike HTLV-1-associated myelopathy.

The cDNA was synthesized by 5'RACE incorporating 10-nucleotide random UMIs. TCRdb analysed the 5' RACE reads with MiXCR anew, one entry per CDR3 protein. The sample includes about 46,000 distinct CDR3 sequences, just over 3% of them seen just once. This clonotype was found many times. No antigen is known for it. Germline CDR1 is DFQATT and CDR2 is SNEGSKA (reference sequence). Trimming took 6 bases from V and 4 from J; bases not matched to a gene: 17. This CDR3 is built from 16 residues. The J gene is TRBJ1-2, the V gene TRBV20-1, with 7 bases identical to TRBD1. This sequence originates from a woman aged 45-65 years with multiple sclerosis. The specimen was PBMCs. The CDR3: CSAEEGQMIFPYGYTF. CDR3 sequence (DNA): TGCAGTGCGGAGGAGGGACAGATGATTTTTCCCTATGGCTACACCTTC.